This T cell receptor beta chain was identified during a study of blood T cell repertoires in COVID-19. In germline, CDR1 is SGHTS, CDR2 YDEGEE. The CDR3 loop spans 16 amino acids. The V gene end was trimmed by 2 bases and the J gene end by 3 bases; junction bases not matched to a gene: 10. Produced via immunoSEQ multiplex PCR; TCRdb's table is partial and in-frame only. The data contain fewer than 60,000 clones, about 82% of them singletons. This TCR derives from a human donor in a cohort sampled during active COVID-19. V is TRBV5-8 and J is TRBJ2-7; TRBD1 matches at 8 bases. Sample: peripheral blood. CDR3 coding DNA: TGTGCCAGCAGCTTAGGACAGGGTATAATCGGCTACGAGCAGTACTTC. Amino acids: CASSLGQGIIGYEQYF.